The 26 T cell receptor beta chains given below trace back to one sample, sequenced in a study of blood T cell repertoires in COVID-19. Method: immunoSEQ multiplex PCR; TCRdb's copy keeps in-frame clones and lacks some. The data hold about 180,000 clones, with over 75% observed a single time. The sample consisted of peripheral blood. Receptors were obtained from a man between 65 and 85 years old with active or convalescent COVID-19.

The rearrangement links TRBV9 to TRBJ2-5; D unclear. The CDR3 spans 14 residues. Per the germline V gene, CDR1 is SGDLS and CDR2 is YYNGEE. Trimming left V 3 bases short and J 5 bases short, with 14 bases between. CDR3 nucleotides: TGTGCCAGCAGCGCGCGCCCTCGTCCGGAGACCCAGTACTTC. Encoded protein: CASSARPRPETQYF.

This clone has just a few counts. J is TRBJ1-1 and V is TRBV12-3 or TRBV12-4; D call uncertain. The V end lost 3 bases, the J end lost 1 base, and 6 bases lay between the germline ends. The CDR3 sequence is 13 residues long. Written as DNA, the CDR3 is TGTGCCAGCAGTTTGACGGGGAACACTGAAGCTTTCTTT. Protein product: CASSLTGNTEAFF.

The J gene is TRBJ1-4, the V gene TRBV6-5; no clear D. Trimming removed 6 bases from V and 7 bases from J, with 9 bases in between. Looked up from germline, CDR1 is MNHEY and CDR2 is SVGAGI. The CDR3 is made up of 12 amino acids. CDR3 coding DNA: TGTGCCAGCAGCGACATGATTGAAAAACTGTTTTTT. Translation gives CASSDMIEKLFF.

The chain is built from TRBV5-1 and TRBJ2-7; 11 positions agree with TRBD2. The germline CDR1 and CDR2 sequences are SGHRS and YFSETQ. Trimming cost V 0 bases and J 3 bases; bases outside gene matches: 2. The CDR3 spans 15 residues. In DNA form, the CDR3 reads TGCGCCAGCAGCTTGGGACTAGCGGGGATCTACGAGCAGTACTTC. Protein sequence: CASSLGLAGIYEQYF.

The chain employs TRBV4-1 and TRBJ2-2; TRBD1 matches at 8 bases. The germline V gene encodes CDR1 MGHRA and CDR2 YSYEKL. Trimming took 0 bases from V and 1 from J; bases not matched to a gene: 7. The length of the CDR3 is 18 residues. For the CDR3, the DNA is TGCGCCAGCAGCCAAGAGGGCCAGGGGGCGGGGAACACCGGGGAGCTGTTTTTT. Translated, it gives CASSQEGQGAGNTGELFF.

Only one count was recorded for this clone. V is TRBV2 and J is TRBJ1-2, with TRBD1 identical over 7 bases. This CDR3 comprises 14 residues. The V gene's germline CDR1 is SNHLY and CDR2 FYNNEI. Trimming removed 6 bases from V and 5 bases from J; junction bases left unmatched: 9. DNA for the CDR3: TGTGCCAGCAGCGATTCCGGGACAGAATATGGCTACACCTTC. Amino acids: CASSDSGTEYGYTF.

The chain uses TRBV5-1 and TRBJ2-7, with D possibly TRBD2 on 7 matching bases. Germline loops: CDR1 SGHRS, CDR2 YFSETQ. V lost 3 bases and J lost 6, with 16 bases in between. This CDR3 contains 14 residues. This CDR3 reads CASSSGLGGLEQYF. DNA for the CDR3: TGCGCCAGCAGCTCCGGACTAGGGGGGCTCGAGCAGTACTTC.

This clone has just one count. The chain has TRBV6-6 and TRBJ2-1, with TRBD2 matching over 8 bases. Germline values: CDR1 MNHNY, CDR2 SVGAGI (reference sequence). Trimming removed 6 bases from V and 4 bases from J; junction bases left unmatched: 11. The CDR3 sequence is 16 residues long. The CDR3 sequence is CASRARPGGVYNEQFF. The CDR3 DNA is TGTGCCAGCAGAGCCCGCCCGGGGGGGGTTTACAATGAGCAGTTCTTC.

The chain uses TRBV6-2 or TRBV6-3 and TRBJ2-3, with TRBD2 identical over 14 bases. Per germline, CDR1 MNHEY and CDR2 SVGEGT. After removal of 5 bases from V and 7 bases from J, the junction contained 5 bases not matched to a gene. The CDR3 consists of 15 residues. The CDR3 DNA sequence: TGTGCCAGCAGTCCGACTAGCGGGGGGGCATATACGCAGTATTTT. The encoded protein is CASSPTSGGAYTQYF.

V usage is TRBV6-5 and J usage is TRBJ1-2; possibly TRBD1 for D (6 bases). CDR1 is MNHEY and CDR2 is SVGAGI in the germline V gene. The CDR3 spans 12 residues. Trimming pared 7 bases from V and 5 bases from J, leaving 11 bases between. The CDR3 sequence is CASTGTQYGYTF. The CDR3 DNA follows: TGTGCCAGCACCGGGACACAGTATGGCTACACCTTC.

The chain joins TRBV30 to TRBJ1-6, with a weak D call TRBD1 (5 bases). With 2 bases removed from V and 0 bases from J, the gap between germline ends came to 11 bases. Germline CDR1 GTSNPN, CDR2 SVGIG (reference sequence). The CDR3 loop spans 16 amino acids. CDR3 loop: CAWSRGGSSYNSPLHF. In nucleotides, the CDR3 is TGTGCCTGGAGTAGGGGCGGGAGCTCCTATAATTCACCCCTCCACTTT. Full variable domain (remainder filled in from reference TRBV30 and TRBJ1-6): SQTIHQWPATLVQPVGSPLSLECTVEGTSNPNLYWYRQAAGRGLQLLFYSVGIGQISSEVPQNLSASRPQDRQFILSSKKLLLSDSGFYLCAWSRGGSSYNSPLHFGNGTRLTVT.

The rearrangement links TRBV5-4 to TRBJ2-1; TRBD2 aligns across 7 bases. In germline, CDR1 is SGHNT, CDR2 YYREEE (reference sequence). V shed 3 bases, J shed 10 bases, and the junction held 16 bases outside the gene matches. This CDR3 is built from 16 residues. DNA of the CDR3: TGTGCCAGCAGCTCCCGGGGGAGGGCCTTATCAGGGGAGCAGTTCTTC. Translation: CASSSRGRALSGEQFF.

This clone was found a few times. This chain joins TRBV30 and TRBJ2-2, with a weak D call TRBD1 (5 bases). The germline V gene encodes CDR1 GTSNPN and CDR2 SVGIG (reference sequence). CDR3 length: 14 residues. The V end lost 7 bases, the J end lost 4 bases, and 16 bases lay between the germline ends. CDR3 loop: CASPGHFGTGELFF. CDR3 in DNA: TGTGCCTCGCCCGGACACTTTGGCACCGGGGAGCTGTTTTTT.

Regarding this clone: Other DNA sequences from this sample encode an identical CDR3 as well. The chain links TRBV6-5 to TRBJ1-2; a weak D match, TRBD1 (5 bases). The germline gives CDR1 MNHEY, CDR2 SVGAGI. The germline V and J ends were trimmed by 5 bases and 2 bases, with 9 bases remaining between them. The CDR3 length is 13 residues. The chain's CDR3 is CASSRQGNYGYTF. The CDR3 bases are TGTGCCAGCAGTCGCCAGGGAAACTATGGCTACACCTTC.

The chain recombines TRBV12-3 or TRBV12-4 with TRBJ1-2; possibly TRBD1 for D (6 bases). CDR3 length: 12 residues. Trimming pared 6 bases from V and 7 bases from J, leaving 12 bases between. The CDR3 DNA is TGTGCCAGCAGGAGGACAGCTTCTGGCTACACCTTC. Translated: CASRRTASGYTF.

The chain couples TRBV30 to TRBJ1-2; D remains ambiguous. Between the trimmed V and J ends, which lost 1 base and 4 bases, there was a span of 7 bases. The germline V gene has CDR1 GTSNPN and CDR2 SVGIG (reference sequence). The length of the CDR3 is 12 residues. The CDR3 here is CAWSGGSYGYTF. In DNA form, the CDR3 reads TGTGCCTGGAGTGGCGGCAGCTATGGCTACACCTTC.

The V gene is TRBV19, the J gene TRBJ1-2; no clear D. This CDR3 contains 17 residues. From germline, CDR1 is LNHDA and CDR2 SQIVND (reference sequence). V was shortened by 5 bases and J by 5 bases, with 24 bases between the two germline ends. In DNA form, the CDR3 reads TGTGCCAGTAGTGCGGATCTAGTAGACGCCCGGAGATATGGCTACACCTTC. Amino acids: CASSADLVDARRYGYTF. Looking up the rest from reference TRBV19 and TRBJ1-2 gives the full variable domain: DGGITQSPKYLFRKEGQNVTLSCEQNLNHDAMYWYRQDPGQGLRLIYYSQIVNDFQKGDIAEGYSVSREKKESFPLTVTSAQKNPTAFYLCASSADLVDARRYGYTFGSGTRLTVV.

The genes are TRBV2 and TRBJ2-3; 13 positions agree with TRBD2. The length of the CDR3 is 15 residues. Looked up from germline, CDR1 is SNHLY and CDR2 is FYNNEI. The V gene end was trimmed by 5 bases and the J gene end by 4 bases; junction bases not matched to a gene: 3. The CDR3 sequence: CASSWTSGGADTQYF. The CDR3 DNA is TGTGCCAGCAGTTGGACTAGCGGGGGTGCAGATACGCAGTATTTT.

The J gene is TRBJ1-4, the V gene TRBV12-5; D gene uncertain. Germline V gene data show CDR1 as LGHNT and CDR2 as FRNRAP. The CDR3 runs 15 residues. V lost 5 bases, J lost 0 bases, and 10 bases lay in between. CDR3 loop: CASGTAGATNEKLFF. Here the CDR3 DNA reads TGTGCTAGTGGTACCGCCGGGGCAACTAATGAAAAACTGTTTTTT. The full variable domain, rest sourced from reference TRBV12-5 and TRBJ1-4, is DARVTQTPRHKVTEMGQEVTMRCQPILGHNTVFWYRQTMMQGLELLAYFRNRAPLDDSGMPKDRFSAEMPDATLATLKIQPSEPRDSAVYFCASGTAGATNEKLFFGSGTQLSVL.

This clone showed up just a few times. The chain uses TRBV2 and TRBJ1-2; 8 bases agree with TRBD1. This CDR3 comprises 13 residues. J lost 7 bases, V lost 6 bases, and 7 bases had no gene match. CDR1 and CDR2 (germline): SNHLY, FYNNEI. Here the CDR3 reads CASRGQEVVGYTF. The CDR3, as DNA: TGTGCCAGCAGGGGACAGGAGGTGGTTGGCTACACCTTC. The whole variable domain, filled in from reference TRBV2 and TRBJ1-2, reads EPEVTQTPSHQVTQMGQEVILRCVPISNHLYFYWYRQILGQKVEFLVSFYNNEISEKSEIFDDQFSVERPDGSNFTLKIRSTKLEDSAMYFCASRGQEVVGYTFGSGTRLTVV.

The gene calls are TRBV5-1 and TRBJ2-1; D is ambiguous. Germline-derived CDR1 and CDR2 are SGHRS and YFSETQ. V lost 2 bases and J lost 7, with 7 bases in between. The CDR3 sequence is 12 residues long. The CDR3: CASSFSGNEQFF. CDR3 in DNA: TGCGCCAGCAGCTTCTCCGGTAATGAGCAGTTCTTC.

J is TRBJ1-3 and V is TRBV10-1; no clear D gene. This CDR3 comprises 14 residues. V was trimmed by 10 bases and J by 0 bases, leaving 13 bases between them. Germline V gives CDR1 WNHNN, CDR2 SYGVQD (reference sequence). CDR3 nucleotide sequence: TGCGCCACCATAAGGAGGGCCTCTGGAAACACCATATATTTT. Protein: CATIRRASGNTIYF.

The chain carries TRBV6-5 and TRBJ1-2; TRBD1 agrees at 11 bases. The CDR3 has 15 amino acids. Germline lookup yields CDR1 MNHEY and CDR2 SVGAGI. The V and J ends lost 8 bases and 8 bases, in that order; junction bases with no gene match: 13. The CDR3 DNA follows: TGTGCCAGCCATACACCGGGACAGGGGGTACGCGGCTACACCTTC. It specifies CASHTPGQGVRGYTF.

The rearrangement uses TRBV6-6 and TRBJ1-4, with 7 bases matching TRBD1. V lost 9 bases and J lost 5; bases outside the gene matches: 15. Germline V gene lookup returns CDR1 MNHNY and CDR2 SVGAGI (reference sequence). The CDR3 totals 16 residues. The CDR3 nucleotides are TGTGCCAGTAGACAGGGCTTGCGTGCCGGGAATGAAAAACTGTTTTTT. Encoded protein: CASRQGLRAGNEKLFF.

This clone has a single count. This CDR3 is CASSREPAPGTGAINYGYTF. The CDR3, as DNA: TGTGCCAGCAGCAGGGAACCCGCGCCCGGGACAGGGGCTATAAACTATGGCTACACCTTC. This chain joins TRBV21-1 and TRBJ1-2; the table gives TRBD1 as D, unverified against the DNA. TRBV21-1 is labeled a pseudogene. The CDR3 totals 20 residues.

This clone has a handful of counts. This rearrangement joins TRBV12-3 or TRBV12-4 to TRBJ1-2; D uncertain. The V gene lost 6 bases and the J gene lost 5 bases, with 10 bases spanning the gap. This CDR3 is 12 amino acids long. This CDR3 reads CASSGTSYGYTF. The CDR3 DNA is TGTGCCAGCAGCGGTACCTCATATGGCTACACCTTC.